Each of the 16 T cell receptor beta chains below was sequenced from the same sample in a study of Ad26.COV2.S vaccination and SARS-CoV-2 variants. Sequenced by immunoSEQ multiplex PCR; TCRdb stores in-frame clones only, minus some. This sample yields hundreds of thousands of clones, of which 80% to 90% are seen a single time; approximately 7.8% belongs to the top ten. The treatment is: 15 to 20 received Ad26.COV2.S at low or high dose, single or two shots; roughly five received placebo; per-sample allocation not given. It was on day 63 after the first vaccine or placebo injection that samples were taken. Sequenced here: peripheral blood, sampled in a trial of Ad26.COV2.S vaccine versus placebo. The receptor set was obtained from a person between 18 and 65 years old who received the Ad26.COV2.S COVID-19 vaccine or a placebo.

The chain couples TRBV27 to TRBJ1-2; the match to TRBD1 covers 7 bases. Germline assignment: CDR1 MNHEY and CDR2 SMNVEV (reference sequence). Losses at the gene ends were 6 bases for V and 7 bases for J; bases not matched to a gene: 14. The CDR3 has 15 amino acids. CDR3 loop: CASSSGTAASGGYTF. The DNA for the CDR3 is TGTGCCAGCAGCTCCGGGACAGCCGCCTCGGGTGGCTACACCTTC.

The rearrangement uses TRBV3-1 (or the pseudogene TRBV3-2) and TRBJ2-7; tentatively, D is TRBD1 or TRBD2 (5 bases each). The V gene lost 3 bases and the J gene lost 4 bases, with 16 bases spanning the gap. Germline loops: CDR1 LGHDT, CDR2 YNNKEL (reference sequence). The CDR3 loop spans 15 amino acids. CDR3 nucleotide sequence: TGTGCCAGCAGCCACTCCGGGGCTCGCCGATACGAGCAGTACTTC. It yields the protein CASSHSGARRYEQYF.

The chain combines TRBV5-6 with TRBJ1-4, with D perhaps matching TRBD1 (6 bases). Germline CDR1 reads SGHDT; CDR2 reads YYEEEE. The V end lost 4 bases, the J end lost 4 bases, and 14 bases lay between the germline ends. This CDR3 is built from 15 residues. In DNA, the CDR3 is TGTGCCAGCAGCCCACAGGGAAGTTTTAATGAAAAACTGTTTTTT. It translates to CASSPQGSFNEKLFF. The whole variable domain, filled in from reference TRBV5-6 and TRBJ1-4, reads DAGVTQSPTHLIKTRGQQVTLRCSPKSGHDTVSWYQQALGQGPQFIFQYYEEEERQRGNFPDRFSGHQFPNYSSELNVNALLLGDSALYLCASSPQGSFNEKLFFGSGTQLSVL.

As to this clone: The conserved phenylalanine or tryptophan is not found at the CDR3 terminus, so this likely reflects a read error. The limits of the CDR3 on the DNA are not certain, so only TCRdb's listed CDR3 is given. The chain joins TRBV5-3 to TRBJ2-7; the D call TRBD2 from the table was never checked on the DNA. TRBV5-3 is filed as an ORF, its function uncertain. The CDR3 adds up to 8 amino acids, both ends counted. CDR3 region: CARSVRRS.

This chain joins TRBV11-2 and TRBJ1-2, with TRBD1 identical over 8 bases. The V and J ends lost 7 bases and 1 base, in that order; junction bases with no gene match: 5. The CDR3 is 14 amino acids. Germline loops: CDR1 SGHAT, CDR2 FQNNGV. In DNA, the CDR3 is TGTGCCAGCAACGACAGGGGAAATAACTATGGCTACACCTTC. This sequence encodes CASNDRGNNYGYTF.

This clone occurred once. The chain uses TRBV7-3 and TRBJ2-2; the D is unclear. With 2 bases removed from V and 4 bases from J, the gap between germline ends came to 5 bases. The CDR3 spans 13 residues. Germline lookup yields CDR1 SGHTA and CDR2 FQGTGA. The CDR3 region is CASSLVSTGELFF. As DNA, the CDR3 is TGTGCCAGCAGCTTAGTATCCACCGGGGAGCTGTTTTTT.

The chain couples TRBV5-5 to TRBJ2-7; D might be TRBD2 (5 bases). Germline CDR1 reads SGHKS; CDR2 reads YYEKEE (reference sequence). The CDR3 spans 12 residues. Trimming stripped 5 bases from V and 6 bases from J, with 12 bases between. The CDR3 DNA follows: TGTGCCAGCAGTCTGGGGAGTGCCGAGCAGTACTTC. Amino acids: CASSLGSAEQYF.

The rearrangement links TRBV4-2 to TRBJ2-1, with 7 bases that match TRBD2. The CDR3 consists of 15 residues. Germline values: CDR1 LGHNA, CDR2 YNFKEQ. Trimming took 6 bases from V and 7 from J; bases not matched to a gene: 12. CDR3 residues: CASSRSAGAENEQFF. Written as DNA, the CDR3 is TGTGCCAGCAGTCGGTCTGCGGGAGCTGAAAATGAGCAGTTCTTC.

This clone was seen repeatedly, ten times or more. The chain carries TRBV7-9 and TRBJ1-4; D gene uncertain. Trimming left V 4 bases short and J 13 bases short, with 10 bases between. The CDR3 covers 11 residues. Germline V gives CDR1 SEHNR, CDR2 FQNEAQ (reference sequence). The CDR3: CASSSTGRLFF. The CDR3 DNA is TGTGCCAGCAGCTCCACCGGGAGACTGTTTTTT.

The rearrangement uses TRBV24-1 and TRBJ2-2; D unclear. With 12 bases removed from V and 0 bases from J, the gap between germline ends came to 10 bases. CDR1 and CDR2 from the germline V gene are KGHDR and SFDVKD. The CDR3 contains 13 residues. CDR3 sequence: CACQNANTGELFF. CDR3 in DNA: TGTGCCTGTCAGAACGCGAACACCGGGGAGCTGTTTTTT.

CDR3 coding DNA: TGCGCCAGCAGTTCGGCGCAGCCTGGCTCTGGAAACACCATATATTTT. Its protein product is CASSSAQPGSGNTIYF. This sequence joins TRBV5-1 and TRBJ1-3; D not certain. The germline CDR1 and CDR2 sequences are SGHRS and YFSETQ. Between the trimmed V and J ends, which lost 5 bases and 0 bases, there was a span of 15 bases. The CDR3 totals 16 residues.

The gene calls are TRBV18 and TRBJ1-3; 9 nucleotides match TRBD1. The CDR3 consists of 13 residues. V dropped 3 bases and J dropped 7; count of bases not matched to a gene: 1. Germline lookup yields CDR1 KGHSH and CDR2 LQKENI. CDR3 protein: CASSPDRGNTIYF. In nucleotides, the CDR3 is TGTGCCAGCTCACCTGACAGGGGGAACACCATATATTTT.

This rearrangement joins TRBV9 to TRBJ1-2; 7 nucleotides line up with TRBD1. This CDR3 has 13 amino acids. Unmatched junction bases numbered 6, after V lost 1 base and J lost 9 bases. Germline CDR1 SGDLS, CDR2 YYNGEE. CDR3 in DNA: TGTGCCAGCAGCGTACAAGGGGGCGGAAGCTACACCTTC. Protein sequence: CASSVQGGGSYTF.

The chain is built from TRBV3-1 (or the pseudogene TRBV3-2) and TRBJ2-1; D is unclear. This CDR3 comprises 14 residues. Between the trimmed V and J ends, which lost 4 bases and 3 bases, there was a span of 10 bases. Germline V gene sequence: CDR1 LGHDT, CDR2 YNNKEL (reference sequence). CDR3 sequence (DNA): TGTGCCAGCAGCCGCGAGCTAGGCTACAATGAGCAGTTCTTC. It codes for CASSRELGYNEQFF.

The chain joins TRBV5-5 to TRBJ2-7, with no clear D. The CDR3 consists of 14 residues. Trimming shortened V by 4 bases and J by 4 bases, and 15 bases separated the two germline ends. CDR1 and CDR2 (germline): SGHKS, YYEKEE (reference sequence). CDR3 loop: CASSPRATPYEQYF. The CDR3 nucleotides read TGTGCCAGCAGCCCAAGGGCCACTCCTTACGAGCAGTACTTC.

The chain couples TRBV7-3 to TRBJ2-1, with D possibly matching TRBD2 (7 bases). There are 15 residues in the CDR3. Germline assignment: CDR1 SGHTA and CDR2 FQGTGA. With 5 bases removed from V and 4 bases from J, the gap between germline ends came to 15 bases. CDR3 nucleotide sequence: TGTGCCAGCAGCCCTGGACGGGGGGCTTACAATGAGCAGTTCTTC. Protein sequence: CASSPGRGAYNEQFF.